Listed below are T cell receptor beta chains from one sample, sequenced in a study of beta chain features in type 1 diabetes. TCRdb's table, derived via immunoSEQ multiplex PCR, lists solely in-frame clones and lacks some. Of 300,000 to 350,000 clones listed, around 7.6% are singletons. Sequencing was carried out using central memory CD4+ T cells from blood. These receptors were collected from a young woman in good health. The CDR3 runs from the conserved cysteine through the conserved F or W. The order of the fields is CDR3 DNA, CDR3 protein, D gene, J gene, clone size, V gene. The D gene is left open where the match is weak. Not every row has a clone size; where given, it reads once, few, many or a size class.

TGTGCCAGCAGTTCTCTTAGCGACACCGGGGAGCTGTTTTTT CASSSLSDTGELFF . TRBJ2-2 . TRBV6-1
TGTGCCAGCAGCGGACAGGGGAGGTTGACAGATACGCAGTATTTT CASSGQGRLTDTQYF TRBD1 TRBJ2-3 few TRBV28
TGCAGCGTTGAGTGGGGGCCTAATGAAAAACTGTTTTTT CSVEWGPNEKLFF . TRBJ1-4 few TRBV29-1
TGTGCCAGCAGCTTAGCCTGGGAATACAATGAGCAGTTCTTC CASSLAWEYNEQFF . TRBJ2-1 . TRBV7-8
TGTGCCAGCAGCTTAGAACAGGCTGGAAACACCATATATTTT CASSLEQAGNTIYF . TRBJ1-3 many TRBV7-9
TGTGCCAGCAGAACAACAGGGGTTACTGAAGCTTTCTTT CASRTTGVTEAFF TRBD1 TRBJ1-1 many TRBV2
TGTGCCAGCAGCTTACTTTTGTCAACTAGCGCTGAGACCCAGTACTTC CASSLLLSTSAETQYF TRBD2 TRBJ2-5 . TRBV11-2
TGCGCCAGCAGCTTTACGAGGGGGCCTCTAGAGACCCAGTACTTC CASSFTRGPLETQYF TRBD1 TRBJ2-5 . TRBV5-1
TGTGCCAGCAGCCCACGAGGTAATAGCGGGGCCTACGAGCAGTACTTC CASSPRGNSGAYEQYF TRBD2 TRBJ2-7 . TRBV7-2
TGCGCCAGCAGCTTGATGGTGAACACTGAAGCTTTCTTT CASSLMVNTEAFF . TRBJ1-1 few TRBV5-1
TGTGCCAGCAGCGACGCCTCGTCCGCTGAAGCTTTCTTT CASSDASSAEAFF . TRBJ1-1 . TRBV4-2
TGTGCCAGCAGCTTGAGGACAGGGGACAGCTCCTACAATGAGCAGTTCTTC CASSLRTGDSSYNEQFF TRBD1 TRBJ2-1 . TRBV5-4
TGTGCCAGCAGTTTGTATCACGGAACAGACACTGAAGCTTTCTTT CASSLYHGTDTEAFF . TRBJ1-1 . TRBV6-6
TGTGCCACCAGCAGCTTTAGGAGGGAGGGGACCCAGTACTTC CATSSFRREGTQYF TRBD2 TRBJ2-5 . TRBV7-9
TGTGCCAGCAGTGAATCGTTCCTGGGCGAGCAGTACTTC CASSESFLGEQYF . TRBJ2-7 . TRBV6-1
TGTGCCAGCAGCTTCCGGACTAGCGGACAAGAGACCCAGTACTTC CASSFRTSGQETQYF TRBD2 TRBJ2-5 . TRBV7-2
TGTGCCAGCAGCCAAGATGACCGACCCCCAGGGGGATACGAGCAGTACTTC CASSQDDRPPGGYEQYF TRBD1 TRBJ2-7 many TRBV4-2
TGTGCCAGCAGCTCCCATGCTAGCGGAGGCCAAGAGACCCAGTACTTC CASSSHASGGQETQYF TRBD2 TRBJ2-5 few TRBV7-2
TGTGCCAGCTCACCAGGACAGTACAATGAGCAGTTCTTC CASSPGQYNEQFF . TRBJ2-1 . TRBV18
TGTGCCAGCACCGCCATGGGGGCGTTGAATGAAAAACTGTTTTTT CASTAMGALNEKLFF . TRBJ1-4 . TRBV2
TGCGCCAGCAGCCGGGACTACGACACCGGGGAGCTGTTTTTT CASSRDYDTGELFF TRBD2 TRBJ2-2 many TRBV5-1
TGTGCCAGCAGAAGGACTAGCGTTTTATACGAGCAGTACTTC CASRRTSVLYEQYF TRBD2 TRBJ2-7 . TRBV6-5
TGTGCCAGCAGCTATGGCAGTATCCCGACAGGGGTCTACGAGCAGTACTTC CASSYGSIPTGVYEQYF TRBD1 TRBJ2-7 few TRBV5-4
TGCGCCAGCAGCTTGGAGACTAGCCACAACAATGAGCAGTTCTTC CASSLETSHNNEQFF TRBD2 TRBJ2-1 . TRBV5-1
TGTGCCAGCAGCCGACTTACGACTAGCGGGAGCAATGAGCAGTTCTTC CASSRLTTSGSNEQFF TRBD2 TRBJ2-1 . TRBV28
TGTGCCAGCAGCCTCGTAGCGGCCCGCACAGATACGCAGTATTTT CASSLVAARTDTQYF . TRBJ2-3 . TRBV4-2
TGTGCCAGCAGCCTACCAGGGGGCACGGGTCAGCCCCAGCATTTT CASSLPGGTGQPQHF TRBD1 TRBJ1-5 . TRBV5-8
TGTGCCAGCAGCGGCCGTTCGGGTAATGAAAAACTGTTTTTT CASSGRSGNEKLFF . TRBJ1-4 . TRBV11-1
TGCAGCGTTGAAAAAGACCCTTCGGGGGGCTATGGCTACACCTTC CSVEKDPSGGYGYTF . TRBJ1-2 few TRBV29-1
TGTGCCAGCAGTTCCCGGTTAGCGGGTACCTACGAGCAGTACTTC CASSSRLAGTYEQYF TRBD2 TRBJ2-7 few TRBV28
TGTGCCAGCAGCGCAGCCGGGACAGGGAGCTACGAGCAGTACTTC CASSAAGTGSYEQYF TRBD1 TRBJ2-7 few TRBV7-6
TGTGCCAGTAGAGAATCGGGACAGGGGATCCACGAGCAGTACTTC CASRESGQGIHEQYF TRBD1 TRBJ2-7 . TRBV19
TGTGCCATCAGTGACTCGTGGCAAAGCCAAGAGACCCAGTACTTC CAISDSWQSQETQYF . TRBJ2-5 few TRBV10-3
TGCGCCAGCAGCTTGGGGGGATTATCAGGGATTGCCCTCCCTACCGGAGGGTACACTGAAGCTTTCTTT CASSLGGLSGIALPTGGYTEAFF . TRBJ1-1 few TRBV5-1
TGTGCCAGCAGCTACTCGGACATTAGGGGCAATCAGCCCCAGCATTTT CASSYSDIRGNQPQHF . TRBJ1-5 . TRBV7-2
TGCAGCGTTTTCAGAGGAGAAGAGACCCAGTACTTC CSVFRGEETQYF . TRBJ2-5 . TRBV29-1
TGTGCCAGCCTCGCGTACGTCAAAGAAAACACTGAAGCTTTCTTT CASLAYVKENTEAFF . TRBJ1-1 few TRBV28
TGCAGCGTCCCAAGGCAGGGAATCTACAATGAGCAGTTCTTC CSVPRQGIYNEQFF . TRBJ2-1 . TRBV29-1
TGTGCCAGCCTACCCACGGGGGGAGGAAACACCGGGGAGCTGTTTTTT CASLPTGGGNTGELFF TRBD2 TRBJ2-2 many TRBV2
TGTGCCAGCAGTGTGGTGGGAGGGTCCTACGAGCAGTACTTC CASSVVGGSYEQYF TRBD2 TRBJ2-7 few TRBV2
TGTGCCAGCTTATTAGGGACTAGCGGCTACAATGAGCAGTTCTTC CASLLGTSGYNEQFF TRBD2 TRBJ2-1 few TRBV18
TGTGCCAGCAGCCCCAGCGGGAGAATAAGGACCGGGGAGCTGTTTTTT CASSPSGRIRTGELFF TRBD2 TRBJ2-2 . TRBV9
TGTGCCAGCAGAAAGGGGGGCGAAAAACTGTTTTTT CASRKGGEKLFF . TRBJ1-4 few TRBV6-5
TGTGCCAGTAGTTCGCGGCAGACAGATACGCAGTATTTT CASSSRQTDTQYF . TRBJ2-3 . TRBV19
TGTGCCAGCAGCTTAGTTGTTGCATCGAAGACCCAGTACTTC CASSLVVASKTQYF . TRBJ2-5 few TRBV7-8
TGTGCCAGCAGTTACTCGACTCAGGGATCCGGGAAGACCCAGTACTTC CASSYSTQGSGKTQYF . TRBJ2-5 many TRBV6-6
TGTGCCAGCAGTTATAGTCAGAGCTACGAGCAGTACTTC CASSYSQSYEQYF . TRBJ2-7 . TRBV27
TGTGCCAGCAGCTTGAAAATAGCGGGAGAAGCAACTCGCACAGATACGCAGTATTTT CASSLKIAGEATRTDTQYF TRBD2 TRBJ2-3 many TRBV7-8
TGTGCCAGCAGCGGGGGGACTAGCGGGCCAACCCAAGAGACCCAGTACTTC CASSGGTSGPTQETQYF TRBD2 TRBJ2-5 . TRBV9
TGTGCCAGCAGCGGGACTTCATTTGGAAACACCATATATTTT CASSGTSFGNTIYF . TRBJ1-3 many TRBV6-6
TGTGCCAGTAGGGAACAGAATAGCAATCAGCCCCAGCATTTT CASREQNSNQPQHF . TRBJ1-5 few TRBV19
TGTGCCAGCAGAGTGAGCACAGATACGCAGTATTTT CASRVSTDTQYF . TRBJ2-3 . TRBV27